This T cell receptor beta chain was sequenced during a study of blood T cell repertoires in COVID-19. The overall study: COVID-19 samples, acute and convalescent, were from the United States, Italy and Spain. From T cells, B-cell-depleted T cells, or PBMCs came the material, which was cDNA or gDNA.

Germline V lookup: CDR1 SGDLS, CDR2 YYNGEE. Trimming removed 4 bases at V and 1 base at J, with 11 bases between. This CDR3 comprises 15 residues. This clone has just one count. In the original analysis: Nucleated cell counts were estimated from reference gene primer amplification. Measured with immunoSEQ multiplex PCR; TCRdb has only the in-frame clones, and not every one. V and J calls and clone size come straight from that table; D and trimming were deduced from the DNA. This table has around 250,000 clones, 80% to 85% appearing once. The sample comprised peripheral blood. The V call is TRBV9, the J call TRBJ1-4; D gene ambiguous. The TCR comes from a man between 45 and 60 years old with active or convalescent COVID-19. CDR3 protein: CASSLLPGTNEKLFF. In DNA, the CDR3 is TGTGCCAGCAGCCTCCTCCCAGGAACTAATGAAAAACTGTTTTTT. The full variable domain, its missing parts supplied by reference TRBV9 and TRBJ1-4, is DSGVTQTPKHLITATGQRVTLRCSPRSGDLSVYWYQQSLDQGLQFLIQYYNGEERAKGNILERFSAQQFPDLHSELNLSSLELGDSALYFCASSLLPGTNEKLFFGSGTQLSVL.